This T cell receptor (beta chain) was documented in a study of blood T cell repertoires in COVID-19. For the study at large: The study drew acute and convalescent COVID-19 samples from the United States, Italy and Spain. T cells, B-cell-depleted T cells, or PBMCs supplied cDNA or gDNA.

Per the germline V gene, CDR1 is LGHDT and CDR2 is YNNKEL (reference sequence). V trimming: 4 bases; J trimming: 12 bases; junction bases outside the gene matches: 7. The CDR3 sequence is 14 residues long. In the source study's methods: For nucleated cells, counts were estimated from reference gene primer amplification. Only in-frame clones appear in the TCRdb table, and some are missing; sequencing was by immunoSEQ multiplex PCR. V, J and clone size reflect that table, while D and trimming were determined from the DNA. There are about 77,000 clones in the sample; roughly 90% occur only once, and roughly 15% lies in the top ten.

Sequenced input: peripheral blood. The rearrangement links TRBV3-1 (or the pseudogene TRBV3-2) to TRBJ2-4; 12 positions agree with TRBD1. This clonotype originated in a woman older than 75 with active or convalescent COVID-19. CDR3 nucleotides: TGTGCCAGCAGCCGGGACAGGGGGCGGGTCGGTCAGTACTTC. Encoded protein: CASSRDRGRVGQYF.